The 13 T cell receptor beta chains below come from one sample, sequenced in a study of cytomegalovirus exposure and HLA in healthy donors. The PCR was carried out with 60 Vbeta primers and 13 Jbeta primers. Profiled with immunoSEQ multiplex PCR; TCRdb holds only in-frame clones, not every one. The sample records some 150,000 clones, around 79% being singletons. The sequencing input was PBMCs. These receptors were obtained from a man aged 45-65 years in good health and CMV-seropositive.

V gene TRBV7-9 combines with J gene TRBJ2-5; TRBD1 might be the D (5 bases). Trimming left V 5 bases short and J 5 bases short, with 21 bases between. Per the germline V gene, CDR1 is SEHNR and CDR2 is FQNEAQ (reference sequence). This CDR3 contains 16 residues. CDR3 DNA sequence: TGTGCCAGCAGCGAGAATCTCAGGGTTATGAGGGAGACCCAGTACTTC. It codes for CASSENLRVMRETQYF.

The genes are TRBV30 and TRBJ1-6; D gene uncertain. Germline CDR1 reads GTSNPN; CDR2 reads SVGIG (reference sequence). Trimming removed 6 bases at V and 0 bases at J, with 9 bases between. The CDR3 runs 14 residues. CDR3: CACVVSSYNSPLHF. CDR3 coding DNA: TGTGCCTGCGTTGTGAGCTCCTATAATTCACCCCTCCACTTT. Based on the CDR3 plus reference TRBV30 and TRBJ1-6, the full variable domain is SQTIHQWPATLVQPVGSPLSLECTVEGTSNPNLYWYRQAAGRGLQLLFYSVGIGQISSEVPQNLSASRPQDRQFILSSKKLLLSDSGFYLCACVVSSYNSPLHFGNGTRLTVT.

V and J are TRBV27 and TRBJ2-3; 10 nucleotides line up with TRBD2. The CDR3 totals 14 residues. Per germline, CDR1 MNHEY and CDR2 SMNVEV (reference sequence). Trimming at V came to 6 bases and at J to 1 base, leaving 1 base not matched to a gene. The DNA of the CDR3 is TGTGCCAGCAGAGCGGGAGGGGGCACAGATACGCAGTATTTT. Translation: CASRAGGGTDTQYF.

This chain's CDR3 is CASSPGTSVYEQFF. The CDR3 DNA reads TGTGCCAGCTCCCCCGGGACTAGTGTCTATGAGCAGTTCTTC. This chain joins TRBV18 and TRBJ2-1; 8 bases map to TRBD2. Germline V gene data show CDR1 as KGHSH and CDR2 as LQKENI. The CDR3 covers 14 residues. V lost 6 bases, J lost 8 bases, and 9 bases stayed unmatched.

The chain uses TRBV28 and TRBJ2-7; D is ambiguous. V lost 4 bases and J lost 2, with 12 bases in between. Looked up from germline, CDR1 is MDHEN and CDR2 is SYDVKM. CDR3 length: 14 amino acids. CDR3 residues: CASSSFRSTYEQYF. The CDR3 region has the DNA TGTGCCAGCAGTTCTTTTCGGTCAACCTACGAGCAGTACTTC. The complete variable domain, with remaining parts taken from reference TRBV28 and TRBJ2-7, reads DVKVTQSSRYLVKRTGEKVFLECVQDMDHENMFWYRQDPGLGLRLIYFSYDVKMKEKGDIPEGYSVSREKKERFSLILESASTNQTSMYLCASSSFRSTYEQYFGPGTRLTVT.

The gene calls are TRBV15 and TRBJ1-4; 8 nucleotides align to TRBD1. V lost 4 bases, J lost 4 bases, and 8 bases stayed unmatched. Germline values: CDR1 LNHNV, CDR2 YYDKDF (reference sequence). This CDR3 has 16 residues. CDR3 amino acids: CATSISGGLGNEKLFF. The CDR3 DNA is TGTGCCACCAGCATATCAGGGGGCCTCGGTAATGAAAAACTGTTTTTT.

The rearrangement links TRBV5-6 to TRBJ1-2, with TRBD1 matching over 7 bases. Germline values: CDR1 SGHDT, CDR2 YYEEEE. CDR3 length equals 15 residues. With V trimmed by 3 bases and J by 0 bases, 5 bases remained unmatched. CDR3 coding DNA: TGTGCCAGCAGCTCCGGGACAGACACTAACTATGGCTACACCTTC. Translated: CASSSGTDTNYGYTF.

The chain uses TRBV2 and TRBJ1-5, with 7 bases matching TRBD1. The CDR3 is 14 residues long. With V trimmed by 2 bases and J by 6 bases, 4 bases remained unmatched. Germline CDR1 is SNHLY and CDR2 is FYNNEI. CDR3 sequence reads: CASSERYRGQPQHF. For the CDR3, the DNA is TGTGCCAGCAGTGAACGGTACAGGGGTCAGCCCCAGCATTTT.

This CDR3 reads CASGGQGNEKLFF. CDR3 nucleotides: TGCGCCAGCGGAGGACAGGGGAACGAAAAACTGTTTTTT. The genes are TRBV10-2 and TRBJ1-4, with TRBD1 matching over 9 bases. The ends lost 8 bases at V and 8 bases at J; junction bases unmatched: 6. The CDR3 is 13 amino acids. Germline V gene sequence: CDR1 WSHSY, CDR2 SAAADI.

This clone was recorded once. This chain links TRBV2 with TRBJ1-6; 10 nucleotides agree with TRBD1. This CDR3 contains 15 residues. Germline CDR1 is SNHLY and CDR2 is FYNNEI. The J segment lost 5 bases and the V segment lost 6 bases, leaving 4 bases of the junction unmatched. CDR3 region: CASSPGTGDNSPLHF. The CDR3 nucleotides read TGTGCCAGCAGCCCCGGGACAGGGGATAATTCACCCCTCCACTTT.

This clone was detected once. The CDR3 region is CASSSDKTGELFF. In DNA, the CDR3 is TGCGCCAGCAGCTCCGACAAGACCGGGGAGCTGTTTTTT. The chain has TRBV5-1 and TRBJ2-2; D is ambiguous. The CDR3 contains 13 residues. V was clipped by 3 bases and J by 5 bases, with 8 bases between them. Germline loops: CDR1 SGHRS, CDR2 YFSETQ.

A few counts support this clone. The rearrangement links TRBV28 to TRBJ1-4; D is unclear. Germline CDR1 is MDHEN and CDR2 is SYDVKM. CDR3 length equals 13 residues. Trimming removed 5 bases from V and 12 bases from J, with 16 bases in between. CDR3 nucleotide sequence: TGTGCCAGCAGTCCGGGGAATTTAGGGCAACTGTTTTTT. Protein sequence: CASSPGNLGQLFF.

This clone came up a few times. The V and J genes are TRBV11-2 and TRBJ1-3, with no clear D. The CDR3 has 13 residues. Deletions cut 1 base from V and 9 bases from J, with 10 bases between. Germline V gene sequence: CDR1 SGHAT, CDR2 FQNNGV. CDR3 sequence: CASSLGGDTTIYF. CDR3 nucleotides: TGTGCCAGCAGCTTAGGCGGGGATACCACCATATATTTT.